The rows below give T cell receptor beta chains drawn from one sample of a study of graft-versus-host responses after intestinal transplantation. Their target antigens are unknown. Profiling relied on immunoSEQ multiplex PCR, and the TCRdb table lists in-frame clones only, not all of them. Seen here are about 92,000 clones, 75% to 95% observed once, and the top ten hold 5% to 6.5%. The sequences come from unstimulated CD8+ T cells sorted from spleen or lymph node cells, collected before intestinal transplant. These receptors all come from a human donor who received an intestinal transplant. The CDR3 runs from the conserved cysteine through the conserved F or W. D genes are given only for firm matches. Clone size is given for some rows only: seen once, a few or many times, or a class if the clone is expanded.

d_call	v_call	j_call	clone_size	cdr3_nt	cdr3_aa
.	TRBV6-1	TRBJ2-1	.	TGTGCCAGCACAAGAACAATTACGGGGGACAATGAGCAGTTCTTC	CASTRTITGDNEQFF
.	TRBV7-6	TRBJ2-7	.	TGTGCCAGCAGCTTAGAGGGGGGTAACTCCTACGAGCAGTACTTC	CASSLEGGNSYEQYF
.	TRBV28	TRBJ2-7	.	TGTGCCAGCAGTTTAGCCCCCCCGGGTGTCGAGCAGTACTTC	CASSLAPPGVEQYF
.	TRBV6-5	TRBJ1-6	.	TGTGCCAGCAGTTATAATAGGGGGGTGGGTTCACCCCTCCACTTT	CASSYNRGVGSPLHF
.	TRBV9	TRBJ2-7	.	TGTGCCAGCAGCGCGCAGGGGACCTACGAGCAGTACTTC	CASSAQGTYEQYF
TRBD1	TRBV30	TRBJ2-5	once	TGTGCCTGGAGTGTACGGGACAGCCTAGAGACCCAGTACTTC	CAWSVRDSLETQYF
TRBD1	TRBV27	TRBJ2-7	.	TGTGCCAGCAGTTGGGGACAGGGGGGGTACGAGCAGTACTTC	CASSWGQGGYEQYF
.	TRBV11-2	TRBJ1-3	.	TGTGCCAGCAGCCCCAGATTAGGGATGGCTGGAAACACCATATATTTT	CASSPRLGMAGNTIYF
.	TRBV19	TRBJ1-4	.	TGTGCCAGTAGTATAGTCGGCCTTGAAAAACTGTTTTTT	CASSIVGLEKLFF
.	TRBV7-9	TRBJ1-5	.	TGTGCCAGCAGCTCAGGGGCGATCAATCAGCCCCAGCATTTT	CASSSGAINQPQHF
.	TRBV6-1	TRBJ2-7	.	TGTGCCACCGTAGGGGAGATCTACGAGCAGTACTTC	CATVGEIYEQYF
.	TRBV6-1	TRBJ1-2	.	TGTGCCAGCAGCTATACAGGAGCGGTGGATGGCTACACCTTC	CASSYTGAVDGYTF
.	TRBV27	TRBJ2-1	.	TGTGCCAGCAGTTTAAAGGGGGGTCTATACAATGAGCAGTTCTTC	CASSLKGGLYNEQFF
TRBD2	TRBV25-1	TRBJ2-7	.	TGTGCCAGCAGTGAATATCGAGCGGGAGGGCCATACGAGCAGTACTTC	CASSEYRAGGPYEQYF
.	TRBV6-1	TRBJ2-7	.	TGTGCCAGCAGTGAGTTGGGGGTTTCCTACGAGCAGTACTTC	CASSELGVSYEQYF
.	TRBV2	TRBJ1-2	.	TGTGCCACTCTACCAGTCATTATTTATGGCTACACCTTC	CATLPVIIYGYTF
.	TRBV13	TRBJ1-4	.	TGTGCCAGCAGCTCTTCATATTTT	CASSSSYF
TRBD2	TRBV6-5	TRBJ2-1	.	TGTGCCAGCAGGCTGGGTGCCGGGGGGGCCGATGAGCAGTTCTTC	CASRLGAGGADEQFF